Described below is a single TCR beta chain sequence and its context. The CDR3 length is 15 residues. The ends lost 7 bases at V and 1 base at J; junction bases unmatched: 10. Germline CDR1 reads MNHEY; CDR2 reads SVGAGI. This record belongs to a study of blood T cell repertoires in COVID-19. At the level of the study: Acute and convalescent COVID-19 specimens originated in the United States, Italy and Spain. The cDNA or gDNA used as material had been derived from T cells, B-cell-depleted T cells, or PBMCs.

It was during active infection that Seattle patients were enrolled and then longitudinally followed. In the source study's methods: Reference gene primer amplification yielded estimated nucleated cell counts. Measured with immunoSEQ multiplex PCR; TCRdb has only the in-frame clones, and not every one. V, J and clone size were drawn from that table, and D and trimming were deduced from the DNA. There are over 150,000 clones in the sample; about 85% occur only once, and more than 7.5% lies in the top ten. The rearrangement uses TRBV6-5 and TRBJ2-7, with TRBD2 identical over 7 bases. This sequence was found in a woman aged 55-69 years with COVID-19, enrolled during active disease. The source material was peripheral blood. The CDR3 DNA is TGTGCCAGCACCCCCCCTAGCGGAGGGTCCTACGAGCAGTACTTC. Encoded protein: CASTPPSGGSYEQYF.